This T cell receptor (beta chain) was identified in a study of vaccination and CD4 T cells after COVID-19. Oncomine TCR Beta short-read sequencing was applied to DNA from cultured CD4+ T cells. TCRdb re-called the PCR reads through MiXCR, storing one row per CDR3 protein. The top ten hold almost 8% of the sample, which has about 19,000 distinct CDR3 sequences, under 25% seen once. Treatment given: approximately nine-day PBMC culture with coronavirus spike peptide pools or control peptides (ViraFEST assay). This CDR3 has 16 amino acids. Germline V CDR1 and CDR2: SGHNT, YENEEA. V lost 1 base, J lost 1 base, and 12 bases lay in between. Remarks on this clonotype: What it binds is unknown.

V is TRBV11-3 and J is TRBJ2-3, with D perhaps TRBD1 or TRBD2 (6 bases each). The sequence came from a human donor with COVID-19. Sequenced: cultured CD4+ T cells from blood. The CDR3 protein is CASSLGVGGRTDTQYF. CDR3 bases: TGTGCCAGCAGCTTAGGTGTGGGGGGCCGCACAGATACGCAGTATTTT.